The text below deals with one T cell receptor (beta chain). The length of the CDR3 is 12 residues. Germline lookup yields CDR1 SNHLY and CDR2 FYNNEI. Deletions cut 9 bases from V and 0 bases from J, with 8 bases between. This specimen belongs to a study of shared clonotypes between healthy human individuals. Terminally differentiated effector memory CD45RA+ cells were excluded from the naive CD8 cells, which were CD45RO-negative and positively selected for CCR7. Profiled with immunoSEQ multiplex PCR; TCRdb holds only in-frame clones, not every one. The sample holds 500,000 to 700,000 clones, roughly 96% seen once.

V is TRBV2 and J is TRBJ1-1; D ambiguous. Sequenced input: naive CD8+ T cells sorted from blood. This clonotype was sampled from a woman between 25 and 40 years old in good health. The CDR3 DNA sequence: TGTGCCAGTCCACAGATGAACACTGAAGCTTTCTTT. As protein: CASPQMNTEAFF.